This TCR beta chain was captured by sequencing in a study of T cells in Graves' hyperthyroidism and ophthalmopathy. Across the study: Staff took peripheral blood when the initial diagnosis was made, before any treatment began. Findings and caveats of the study: A model built on 13 V-J features separated ophthalmopathy from stable hyperthyroidism.

Ten or more counts support this clonotype. Its antigen is currently unknown. Graves' hyperthyroidism is called stable when ophthalmopathy does not progress within 18 months. The CDR3 is 17 amino acids. Germline lookup yields CDR1 SEHNR and CDR2 FQNEAQ (reference sequence). Trimming removed 3 bases at V and 2 bases at J, with 16 bases between. The source material, RNA transcripts, was used to amplify TCR beta CDR3 regions. First-round RT-PCR of the TCR CDR3 relied on the HTBI primer set. Each CDR3 protein gets one entry after TCRdb re-called the multiplex PCR reads with MiXCR. The sample has 350,000 to 400,000 distinct CDR3 sequences; under 15% are singletons.

The TCR comes from a woman in her 30s with Graves' hyperthyroidism. This chain links TRBV7-9 with TRBJ2-2, with a weak D call TRBD1 (5 bases). The material sequenced was blood. The CDR3 DNA sequence: TGTGCCAGCAGCTTGCTCGACAGCATAATTAACACCGGGGAGCTGTTTTTT. Amino acids: CASSLLDSIINTGELFF. Using reference TRBV7-9 and TRBJ2-2 for the parts outside the CDR3, the full variable domain is DTGVSQNPRHKITKRGQNVTFRCDPISEHNRLYWYRQTLGQGPEFLTYFQNEAQLEKSRLLSDRFSAERPKGSFSTLEIQRTEQGDSAMYLCASSLLDSIINTGELFFGEGSRLTVL.